This TCR beta chain was captured by sequencing in a study of a mutant IDH1 vaccine in newly diagnosed glioma. Looking at the study overall: Treatment recipients were around 62% male and around 40% female, and their mean age was roughly 44 years.

This clone was observed a single time. The antigen remains unidentified. Time point meaning: week 35, safety follow-up. Each dose of the vaccine consisted of 300 ug of mutant IDH1 20-mer peptide, with topical imiquimod. Some clones are missing from TCRdb's copy, which holds only in-frame ones; the method was immunoSEQ multiplex PCR. The table has tens of thousands of clones, approximately 80% seen once. V gave up 5 bases and J gave up 2 bases, with 13 bases separating them. The CDR3 is 14 residues long. Germline values: CDR1 SGHNT, CDR2 YENEEA. The receptor comes from a woman aged 18-30 years with glioma. The sample consisted of PBMCs, taken from a glioma patient whose treatment included an IDH1 peptide vaccine. The chain recombines TRBV11-3 with TRBJ2-7; the D gene is possibly TRBD2 (5 bases). In DNA, the CDR3 is TGTGCCAGCAGCCCGGAGGCAGGTGCCTACGAGCAGTACTTC. Translated: CASSPEAGAYEQYF.